The 22 T cell receptor beta chains reported below all come from one sample, sequenced in a study of T cells in Graves' hyperthyroidism and ophthalmopathy (dated by TCRdb to between 2018 and 2020). Library construction relied on multiplex PCR. The instrument given in TCRdb is Illumina HiSeq 2000. The TCR beta CDR3 regions were amplified from RNA transcripts. The first round of RT-PCR for the TCR CDR3 was performed with the HTBI primer set and the Qiagen OneStep RT-PCR kit. TCRdb reran the public reads through fastp at Q25 and MiXCR, keeping productive beta chains. Rows are combined by CDR3 protein, so each entry shows the most common genes and DNA. This sample gives fewer than 350,000 distinct CDR3 sequences in total; 13% of them show up just once. The ten biggest clones cover roughly 7.5% of the sample. Sequences were obtained from blood. The receptors were sampled from a woman aged 25-40 years with Graves' hyperthyroidism that later progressed to Graves' ophthalmopathy.

In its sample, this clonotype was seen many times. This chain joins TRBV27 and TRBJ2-5; no reliable D call. The germline gives CDR1 MNHEY, CDR2 SMNVEV (reference sequence). This CDR3 is built from 17 residues. V shed 5 bases and J shed 5 bases, with 24 bases lying between them. CDR3: CASSKSRIGSGVETQYF. The CDR3 DNA follows: TGTGCCAGCAGTAAGAGTAGGATAGGGTCCGGCGTGGAGACCCAGTACTTC.

The J gene is TRBJ1-5, the V gene TRBV30, with a possible D match to TRBD1 (6 bases). The CDR3 consists of 14 residues. Trimming left V 7 bases short and J 3 bases short, with 16 bases between. Germline V gene sequence: CDR1 GTSNPN, CDR2 SVGIG (reference sequence). DNA for the CDR3: TGTGCCTCGATTGCGCAGGGGAACAATCAGCCCCAGCATTTT. Protein sequence: CASIAQGNNQPQHF.

This clonotype was seen at least ten times. This chain links TRBV5-1 with TRBJ2-2, with 9 positions matching TRBD1. The germline CDR1 and CDR2 sequences are SGHRS and YFSETQ. The CDR3 is made up of 15 amino acids. Trimming at V came to 4 bases and at J to 5 bases, leaving 6 bases not matched to a gene. In DNA, the CDR3 is TGCGCCAGCAGCCAGGGACAGGGTGGAACCGGGGAGCTGTTTTTT. Amino acid sequence: CASSQGQGGTGELFF.

This clonotype appeared many times. The CDR3 region is CASRPGGVVHEQYF. CDR3 in DNA: TGTGCCAGCAGGCCGGGAGGGGTTGTCCACGAGCAGTACTTC. The chain is built from TRBV12-3 or TRBV12-4 and TRBJ2-7, with 8 bases that match TRBD2. V trimming: 6 bases; J trimming: 5 bases; junction bases outside the gene matches: 9. This CDR3 has 14 amino acids.

This clonotype was counted ten times or more. This sequence joins TRBV2 and TRBJ1-2; D is unresolved. The V gene lost 2 bases and the J gene lost 5 bases, with 9 bases spanning the gap. This CDR3 comprises 13 residues. The germline gives CDR1 SNHLY, CDR2 FYNNEI. CDR3 coding DNA: TGTGCCAGCAGTGAAAGGGAGGGATATGGCTACACCTTC. Its protein product is CASSEREGYGYTF.

This clonotype was counted at least ten times. The chain uses TRBV5-6 and TRBJ1-2; the D is unclear. Germline values: CDR1 SGHDT, CDR2 YYEEEE. The germline V and J ends were trimmed by 0 bases and 4 bases, with 7 bases remaining between them. This CDR3 has 13 residues. The CDR3 DNA sequence: TGTGCCAGCAGCTTGGGTTCAACCTATGGCTACACCTTC. Its translation: CASSLGSTYGYTF.

This clonotype has just a few counts. A much larger clone sits a single nucleotide away, making a read error possible. V gene TRBV10-3 combines with J gene TRBJ1-4; TRBD1 is a possible D gene (5 bases). The CDR3 is made up of 16 amino acids. CDR1 and CDR2 from the germline V gene are ENHRY and SYGVKD. CDR3 DNA sequence: TGTGCCATCAGTGAGTCTTTGGCAGGGACGAATGAAAACCTGTTTTTT. This gives the protein CAISESLAGTNENLFF.

This clonotype has at least ten counts. The chain carries TRBV27 and TRBJ2-3; D possibly matches TRBD1 or TRBD2 (5 bases each). V lost 5 bases to trimming and J lost 12 bases, with 15 bases between them. The CDR3 contains 12 residues. Germline V gives CDR1 MNHEY, CDR2 SMNVEV (reference sequence). The CDR3 here is CASSPGTRLQYF. CDR3 coding DNA: TGTGCCAGCAGTCCTGGGACCCGACTCCAGTATTTT.

This clonotype has a count of ten or more. The chain couples TRBV18 to TRBJ2-1; D unclear. The CDR3 has 12 amino acids. Trimming cost V 0 bases and J 9 bases, with 6 bases left between them. Per the germline V gene, CDR1 is KGHSH and CDR2 is LQKENI. CDR3: CASSPPVGEQFF. The CDR3 bases are TGTGCCAGCTCACCACCGGTCGGTGAGCAGTTCTTC.

This clonotype has ten or more counts. The V call is TRBV18, the J call TRBJ2-7, with D possibly TRBD2 on 6 matching bases. Germline loops: CDR1 KGHSH, CDR2 LQKENI. CDR3 length: 13 residues. V dropped 3 bases and J dropped 3 bases, with 9 bases sitting between them. The CDR3 protein is CASSPGLYYEQYF. CDR3 in DNA: TGTGCCAGCTCACCGGGACTGTACTACGAGCAGTACTTC.

This clonotype was picked up a small number of times. This rearrangement joins TRBV6-1 to TRBJ2-1; TRBD2 agrees at 14 bases. Germline lookup yields CDR1 MNHNS and CDR2 SASEGT. V was pared by 6 bases and J by 9 bases, with 1 base of the junction left unmatched. This CDR3 comprises 13 residues. The CDR3 region has the DNA TGTGCCAGCAGCGGGACTAGCGGGGGTGAGCAGTTCTTC. Its translation: CASSGTSGGEQFF.

The table lists this clonotype with many counts. The CDR3 DNA sequence: TGCAGTGCTTCCGGGACTAGCTCCAAGTGGGGCAATGAGCAGTTCTTC. Translating gives CSASGTSSKWGNEQFF. The V call is TRBV20-1, the J call TRBJ2-1; 9 nucleotides agree with TRBD2. There are 16 residues in the CDR3. Trimming cost V 5 bases and J 6 bases; bases outside gene matches: 14. From germline, CDR1 is DFQATT and CDR2 SNEGSKA (reference sequence).

This clonotype showed up many times. The chain employs TRBV5-1 and TRBJ2-7; possibly TRBD1 or TRBD2 for D (5 bases each). The CDR3 runs to 12 residues. V was shortened by 4 bases and J by 6 bases, with 11 bases between the two germline ends. Germline V gene data show CDR1 as SGHRS and CDR2 as YFSETQ. CDR3 protein: CASSVGDGEQYF. DNA of the CDR3: TGCGCCAGCAGCGTCGGGGACGGCGAGCAGTACTTC.

In its sample, this clonotype was seen many times. V is TRBV7-2 and J is TRBJ2-7; D remains ambiguous. The length of the CDR3 is 14 residues. CDR1 is SGHTA, CDR2 FQGNSA, per germline. Trimming stripped 2 bases from V and 6 bases from J, with 14 bases between. The CDR3 nucleotides read TGTGCCAGCAGCTTAATAGCCGAGGCCCCCGAGCAGTACTTC. Its translation: CASSLIAEAPEQYF.

This clonotype was detected ten times or more. The chain links TRBV27 to TRBJ2-1, with 12 bases aligning to TRBD2. The V gene end was trimmed by 8 bases and the J gene end by 6 bases; junction bases not matched to a gene: 8. The CDR3 length is 15 residues. In germline, CDR1 is MNHEY, CDR2 SMNVEV (reference sequence). CDR3 sequence reads: CASGYGLAGSNEQFF. The CDR3 coding sequence is TGTGCCAGCGGCTACGGACTAGCGGGAAGCAATGAGCAGTTCTTC.

V usage is TRBV11-3 and J usage is TRBJ2-1; D is ambiguous. Germline V gives CDR1 SGHNT, CDR2 YENEEA. The CDR3 spans 17 residues. Trimming stripped 5 bases from V and 0 bases from J, with 17 bases between. CDR3 protein: CASSLSPKRSSYNEQFF. The CDR3 DNA reads as TGTGCCAGCAGCCTCTCCCCAAAGCGAAGCTCCTACAATGAGCAGTTCTTC.

Worth noting for this clonotype: This sequence may be a read error, since a much larger clone differs from it by one base. The V gene is TRBV29-1, the J gene TRBJ2-1; 9 bases align to TRBD1. This CDR3 is 13 amino acids long. V shed 2 bases, J shed 8 bases, and the junction held 4 bases outside the gene matches. Germline assignment: CDR1 SQVTM and CDR2 ANQGSEA. The CDR3 DNA sequence: TGCAGCGTTGAACCGGGACAGGGTCATGAGCAGTTCTTC. Translated, it gives CSVEPGQGHEQFF.

The V gene is TRBV30, the J gene TRBJ1-3; D perhaps matches TRBD1 (5 bases). CDR1 GTSNPN and CDR2 SVGIG come from the germline V gene (reference sequence). The CDR3 sequence is 13 residues long. This CDR3 is CAESTGAGNTIYF. The DNA for the CDR3 is TGTGCAGAGTCTACGGGGGCTGGAAACACCATATATTTT.

The genes are TRBV9 and TRBJ1-6, with D maybe TRBD1 (5 bases). Germline V gene data show CDR1 as SGDLS and CDR2 as YYNGEE. V gave up 3 bases and J gave up 9 bases, with 13 bases separating them. The CDR3 is 14 residues long. This CDR3 reads CASSGGDGGSPLHF. The CDR3 DNA reads TGTGCCAGCAGCGGGGGGGATGGGGGTTCACCCCTCCACTTT.

In its sample, this clonotype was seen many times. The V gene is TRBV6-1, the J gene TRBJ2-7; the D call may be TRBD1 or TRBD2 (6 bases each). Looked up from germline, CDR1 is MNHNS and CDR2 is SASEGT. Trimming removed 5 bases at V and 5 bases at J, with 13 bases between. The CDR3 is 13 amino acids. The CDR3 DNA reads TGTGCCAGCAGTCACGGGGGCATCAACGAGCAGTACTTC. Its protein product is CASSHGGINEQYF.

The rearrangement uses TRBV18 and TRBJ1-1; maybe TRBD1 (6 bases). With 3 bases removed from V and 4 bases from J, the gap between germline ends came to 15 bases. Germline CDR1 reads KGHSH; CDR2 reads LQKENI. This CDR3 spans 15 amino acids. DNA of the CDR3: TGTGCCAGCTCACCTTCTAAGGGGGGGGCCACTGAAGCTTTCTTT. Translation: CASSPSKGGATEAFF.

J is TRBJ1-3 and V is TRBV6-2 or TRBV6-3; unclear D gene. V lost 6 bases, J lost 0 bases, and 15 bases lay in between. Germline V lookup: CDR1 MNHEY, CDR2 SVGEGT. CDR3 length: 16 amino acids. The CDR3 coding sequence is TGTGCCAGCAGCTCAGGACGACCGGGCTCTGGAAACACCATATATTTT. It yields the protein CASSSGRPGSGNTIYF.